This record looks at one TCR beta chain sequence and its context. Its cognate antigen has yet to be identified. Base qualities are not provided; no much larger clone lies one nucleotide away. The junction shows trimming of 9 bases on V and 1 base on J, plus 13 bases between the germline ends. The germline V gene (reference sequence) supplies CDR1 MNHEY and CDR2 SMNVEV. Reading from cysteine to phenylalanine, the CDR3 counts 15 amino acids. Just CDR3 DNA is preserved here, 45 bases in frame from base 1. The cohort was made up of 666 healthy bone marrow donors. At the time of sampling, every cohort member was nominally healthy, though immune exposures that went unrecorded were likely present. The donor was CMV seropositive and belonged to the group of about 290 seropositive cohort members. A peripheral blood sample was collected from each donor, and TCR beta sequencing was performed on peripheral blood mononuclear cells. The Qiagen DNeasy Blood Extraction Kit was used to extract genomic DNA from the blood cell samples.

This specimen comes from a study of cytomegalovirus exposure and HLA in healthy donors (TCRdb year 2017). As for the study more broadly: An earlier analysis of about 530 of the donors reported about 280 Gb of sequence data and 90 million to 120 million unique TCR beta sequences obtained from about 179 million T cells. An early release covering 550 to 650 HLA-typed donors comprised 250 to 350 gigabases of sequencing data and roughly 86 million unique TCR sequences. The genetic ancestry cluster associated with self-reported Caucasian donors included 70% to 85% of the roughly 400 genotyped donors. The study aimed to test whether signatures of past pathogen exposure could be identified by cataloging public T cell receptors. The study used immunosequencing to profile the T cell repertoires of 666 subjects and linked those repertoires to cytomegalovirus serostatus. Along with the roughly 670-subject first cohort, a separate validation cohort of around 120 different subjects was used. The study combined high-throughput TCR immunosequencing, statistical association of individual TCRs with disease status, and machine learning to predict cytomegalovirus infection status. In a later analysis, previously published TCR beta repertoires from fewer than 750 donors were re-analyzed and high-resolution HLA genotyping was added so that TCR occurrence patterns could be studied. Rather than drawing on any new phenotypic data, the later analysis identified candidate immune exposures from TCR beta sequences and the way those sequences occurred across donors. An earlier analysis of several hundred of the donors applied high-throughput TCR beta sequencing to assess whether each TCR beta V gene segment acted as functional or pseudogenic. Donor age, sex, ethnicity and CMV serostatus were collected together with the repertoire data. A later genetic analysis took genome-wide SNP genotypes for about 55% of the 666 donors and used that subset as a discovery cohort. Every repertoire in the discovery cohort had been generated on one and the same sequencing platform. HLA typing included class I and class II loci at four-digit resolution. Typing coverage varied by locus: about 620-640 donors for A, B, C, DRB1 and DQB1; roughly 560 for DQA1; about 600 for DPA1; some 470 for DPB1. Several DR-DQ haplotypes were treated as single units for association and clustering because of strong linkage in the cohort. On average, roughly 240,000 unique TCR beta nucleotide sequences were sequenced per donor among roughly 430 genotyped donors of the cohort, with around 19% of those sequences being non-productive.

Library preparation employed the immunoSEQ multiplex PCR assay. A mixture of 60 forward primers for TCR Vbeta segments and 13 reverse primers for TCR Jbeta segments was used in the multiplex PCR. The CDR3 region of rearranged TCR beta genes was amplified from genomic DNA by a multiplex PCR assay. Amplified TCR beta libraries were sequenced as 87-base-pair reads on the Illumina HiSeq System. Per the original workflow: A later analysis counted approximately 74 million unique TCR beta chains across the 650 to 700 repertoires, and some 11 million of these chains were shared by at least two donors. Raw reads were error-corrected and collapsed into unique sequences with a nearest-neighbor algorithm that merged closely related sequences to remove PCR and sequencing errors. CDR3 sequences were aligned to IMGT reference sequences to assign V, D and J gene segments. For a sequence to be retained, a match of at least six nucleotides to both a V gene segment and a J gene segment was required. Rearrangements were called productive when the CDR3 lacked stop codons and stayed in frame with V and J; all others were non-productive. CDR3 was defined according to IMGT convention as the region running from the second conserved V-encoded cysteine to the conserved J-encoded phenylalanine. The earlier analysis of about 610 of the donors excluded sequences that lacked an unambiguous match to a single V gene segment. In an earlier analysis of a few hundred of the donors, V segments were called functional above 56.7% productive rearrangements and were called segregating when the between-donor standard deviation exceeded 5%. A statistical classification framework was built to diagnose cytomegalovirus status from the catalog of TCR beta chain sequences. A later analysis assigned V and J genes by comparing TCR nucleotide sequences with IMGT/GENE-DB human TR gene sequences. Using the TCRdist pipeline, a later analysis assigned CDR3 sequences along with most-parsimonious VDJ recombination scenarios. In a later analysis, each TCR beta chain was defined by its CDR3 amino acid sequence together with its V-gene family, and reads lacking a unique V-gene family were excluded. A later analysis removed 592 highly shared, low-generation-probability nucleotide sequences to deal with suspected cross-contamination and a sequencing artifact. In a later analysis, a clonal expansion index was calculated for each public chain from normalized within-repertoire ranks of inferred template counts. In a later analysis, generation probabilities were computed with a VDJ recombination model fitted to out-of-frame rearrangements, and the resulting probabilities were checked against IGoR. In a later analysis, TCR-TCR, TCR-HLA and TCR-CMV co-occurrence was scored with hypergeometric tests, and a repertoire-size bias correction was applied to TCR pairs. A later analysis estimated false discovery rates by permuting HLA or CMV assignments 20 times. A later analysis grouped co-occurring TCRs with DBSCAN, adding TCRdist sequence similarity when clustering within HLA-allele-positive subsets. For co-occurrence clustering, repertoires with fewer than 30,000 or more than 120,000 public chains were excluded, along with five repertoires with anomalous nucleotide sharing. TCRdb's version of the immuneACCESS table is confined to in-frame rearrangements and falls short of the full clone set. An unresolved V gene accounts for under half of the shortfall where checked; the remainder is of unknown origin. The DNA was the basis for D and trimming; V, J and clone size are from that table. Here the sample has approximately 120,000 clones; about 80% occur a single time. The ten largest clones add up to roughly 8.2% of the sample.

Beyond this particular receptor, the publication reports: A later analysis associated 16,951 TCR beta sequences with specific HLA alleles at a false discovery rate of 0.05. Several of the top co-occurrence clusters appeared to be linked to parvovirus B19, influenza, CMV and Epstein-Barr virus, according to a later analysis. In vitro tests confirmed that a few of the cytomegalovirus-associated TCR beta chains recognize cytomegalovirus antigens. In a later genetic analysis, a missense DCLRE1C variant was associated with V-gene and J-gene trimming of TCR beta chains, and the association was replicated in an independent cohort. Sequencing depth was assumed to be roughly uniform across donors in the presence/absence analyses, though that assumption may not hold. The authors suggested that the approach could potentially be generalized to other disease states and immunological phenotypes. Most CMV-associated TCR beta chains appeared to be HLA-restricted in a later analysis, and the HLA associations seemed to be driven largely by CMV exposure. Most TCR sequences were observed very rarely across donors, whereas some public TCRs were present in many individuals. The classifier was reported to diagnose cytomegalovirus status with high specificity and sensitivity in both the original and validation cohorts. In a later analysis, TCR association rates were found to vary across HLA loci, with the most associated TCRs seen for DRB1 alleles and the fewest for HLA-C alleles. The only immune exposure information available for the cohort was CMV serostatus. Broadly in line with IMGT annotations, most TCR beta V segments showed up in productive rearrangements about 90% or about 30% of the time in an earlier analysis of several hundred of the donors. Some IMGT-functional V segments, including TRBV6-2 and TRBV6-3, could not be distinguished by the 87-base-pair reads and were therefore excluded. When HLA alleles, especially DR and DQ, strongly co-occurred, TCR associations were difficult to assign to individual alleles. A further reported finding was that TCR beta sequences accurately predicted the HLA-A and HLA-B alleles for most subjects in the first cohort. Because HLA typing was missing for some donors at each locus, association tests included only the typed subset. In a later analysis, HLA-associated TCR beta chains showed more clonal expansion and lower generation probabilities than non-associated chains that were equally common. The study listed 150 to 200 TCR beta chains as associated with cytomegalovirus. The cohort was sequenced for TCR beta chains only, and without alpha or paired-chain data the features that could be detected were limited. Because counts were too low, approximately 15 rarely observed V segments, including chromosome 9 orphons, were excluded from the earlier analysis of 500 to 700 of the donors. In a later genetic analysis, fewer N-insertions in productive TCRs were reported among donors in an Asian-associated ancestry cluster than the roughly 710-donor mean. Linkage disequilibrium might explain the correlated functional status among segregating V segments, but an unknown experimental factor could not be ruled out. A group of highly shared sequence variants was considered likely to be a technical artifact of the sequencing pipeline.

The receptor chain draws on TRBV27 and TRBJ2-6; a tentative D call is TRBD1 (6 bases match). This clonotype was obtained from a woman between 45 and 65 years old in good health and CMV-seropositive. Sequencing was performed on PBMCs. The CDR3 corresponds to CASRVGGSGANVLTF. The nucleotides read TGTGCCAGTAGAGTAGGGGGATCTGGGGCCAACGTCCTGACTTTC.